The T cell receptor beta chain described here comes from a study of cytomegalovirus exposure and HLA in healthy donors. The CDR3 extends over 15 amino acids. V was clipped by 1 base and J by 5 bases, with 14 bases between them. Germline-derived CDR1 and CDR2 are MGHRA and YSYEKL. Method: immunoSEQ multiplex PCR; TCRdb's copy keeps in-frame clones and lacks some. The sample includes 200,000 or so clones, 75% to 95% of them seen just once. Sequencing was performed on PBMCs. This sequence originates from a woman between 18 and 30 years old in good health and CMV-seronegative. The chain employs TRBV4-1 and TRBJ2-5; D remains ambiguous. The CDR3 loop is CASSQVSPVGETQYF. The CDR3, as DNA: TGCGCCAGCAGCCAAGTATCACCTGTCGGGGAGACCCAGTACTTC.